These T cell receptor beta chains were read from a single sample in a study of cytomegalovirus exposure and HLA in healthy donors. Clones were read by immunoSEQ multiplex PCR, and TCRdb kept only the in-frame ones, dropping some. The sample contains 150,000 or so clones, around 88% of which appear only once. What was sequenced was PBMCs. All receptors come from a man aged 18 to 35 in good health and CMV-seropositive. The CDR3 runs from the conserved cysteine through the conserved F or W. Fields, in order: clone size, D gene, J gene, V gene, CDR3 protein, CDR3 DNA. The D gene is left open where the match is weak. Some rows have no size entry. The others give once, few or many, or a class for an expanded clone.

few,NA,TRBJ1-2,TRBV19,CASSPGVSGYTF,TGTGCCAGTAGCCCGGGGGTCTCTGGCTACACCTTC
NA,NA,TRBJ1-2,TRBV6-5,CASSPIGQQLYGYTF,TGTGCCAGCAGCCCCATCGGACAGCAACTCTATGGCTACACCTTC
NA,NA,TRBJ2-7,TRBV13,CASSLAGGPPYEQYF,TGTGCCAGCAGCTTAGCCGGGGGGCCTCCTTACGAGCAGTACTTC
NA,TRBD1,TRBJ1-1,TRBV5-5,CASRTRDRGSDTEAFF,TGTGCCAGCAGAACCCGGGACAGGGGGTCAGACACTGAAGCTTTCTTT
NA,NA,TRBJ1-5,TRBV19,CASMGHLNQPQHF,TGTGCCAGTATGGGACACCTCAATCAGCCCCAGCATTTT
NA,TRBD2,TRBJ2-5,TRBV7-9,CASSSPRGEGETQYF,TGTGCCAGCAGCTCCCCGCGGGGGGAAGGGGAGACCCAGTACTTC
NA,NA,TRBJ1-2,TRBV6-1,CASSELGRNYGYTF,TGTGCCAGCAGTGAATTGGGCCGAAACTATGGCTACACCTTC
once,NA,TRBJ2-7,TRBV29-1,CSVVGVSYEQYF,TGCAGCGTTGTGGGCGTCTCCTACGAGCAGTACTTC
once,TRBD1,TRBJ1-2,TRBV7-3,CASSPGTGVDYGYTF,TGTGCCAGCAGCCCGGGGACAGGGGTGGACTATGGCTACACCTTC
NA,NA,TRBJ2-5,TRBV29-1,CSVESGLYQETQYF,TGCAGCGTTGAAAGCGGTCTGTACCAAGAGACCCAGTACTTC
few,NA,TRBJ2-7,TRBV7-2,CASNPGLLGEQYF,TGTGCCAGCAACCCAGGACTGCTGGGCGAGCAGTACTTC
NA,NA,TRBJ1-1,TRBV29-1,CSVDEELGTEAFF,TGCAGCGTTGATGAGGAGCTTGGCACTGAAGCTTTCTTT
NA,NA,TRBJ2-7,TRBV7-2,CASSLGGGSSYEQYF,TGTGCCAGCAGCTTAGGGGGAGGATCGAGCTACGAGCAGTACTTC
few,NA,TRBJ1-2,TRBV27,CASSPSTGLYGYTF,TGTGCCAGCAGTCCCTCCACCGGTTTATATGGCTACACCTTC
NA,NA,TRBJ2-5,TRBV5-1,CASSLDRTKETQYF,TGCGCCAGCAGCTTGGACAGGACAAAAGAGACCCAGTACTTC
NA,TRBD2,TRBJ2-2,TRBV27,CASGLSGGAAGELFF,TGTGCCAGCGGACTTAGCGGGGGGGCCGCCGGGGAGCTGTTTTTT
NA,NA,TRBJ2-2,TRBV11-2,CASSLVGVVTGELFF,TGTGCCAGCAGCTTAGTAGGGGTTGTCACCGGGGAGCTGTTTTTT
NA,NA,TRBJ1-3,TRBV29-1,CSVELSWSGNTIYF,TGCAGCGTTGAATTAAGCTGGTCTGGAAACACCATATATTTT
NA,TRBD1,TRBJ1-2,TRBV27,CASSFSSGTGVYTF,TGTGCCAGCAGTTTTAGCTCCGGGACAGGGGTATACACCTTC
NA,NA,TRBJ2-7,TRBV5-1,CASSLAAGQRGNEQYF,TGCGCCAGCAGCTTGGCCGCCGGCCAGCGAGGGAACGAGCAGTACTTC
few,NA,TRBJ1-6,TRBV7-9,CASSSGTSGSPLHF,TGTGCCAGCAGCTCAGGGACATCAGGTTCACCCCTCCACTTT
few,NA,TRBJ1-6,TRBV18,CASSPRGRAHRNSPLHF,TGTGCCAGCTCACCCCGGGGGAGGGCCCACCGAAATTCACCCCTCCACTTT
NA,NA,TRBJ1-6,TRBV5-1,CASTQGLNLGNRDSPLHF,TGCGCCAGCACCCAGGGTTTAAATTTGGGAAATCGGGATTCACCCCTCCACTTT
NA,NA,TRBJ2-5,TRBV7-3,CASSSGGRETQYF,TGTGCCAGCAGCTCCGGGGGACGGGAGACCCAGTACTTC
once,NA,TRBJ2-1,TRBV11-2,CASSLRDGAYNEQFF,TGTGCCAGCAGCTTGCGGGACGGCGCCTACAATGAGCAGTTCTTC
NA,TRBD2,TRBJ2-7,TRBV4-2,CASSQDAGLAAYEQYF,TGTGCCAGCAGCCAAGACGCGGGACTAGCGGCCTACGAGCAGTACTTC
NA,NA,TRBJ2-1,TRBV6-6,CASTKRTSSYNEQFF,TGTGCCAGCACCAAGCGTACGAGCTCCTACAATGAGCAGTTCTTC
NA,NA,TRBJ2-2,TRBV13,CASSPPYTGELFF,TGTGCCAGCAGCCCCCCTTACACCGGGGAGCTGTTTTTT
NA,NA,TRBJ2-3,TRBV9,CASSVQGTDTQYF,TGTGCCAGCAGCGTACAGGGCACAGATACGCAGTATTTT
NA,NA,TRBJ2-7,TRBV7-2,CASAPRAAYEQYF,TGTGCCAGCGCCCCCCGTGCAGCCTACGAGCAGTACTTC
NA,TRBD1,TRBJ2-7,TRBV29-1,CSALDRVTYEQYF,TGCAGCGCTCTGGACAGGGTAACCTACGAGCAGTACTTC
NA,NA,TRBJ2-3,TRBV4-3,CASSLRGHTDTQYF,TGCGCCAGCAGCCTCCGGGGACACACAGATACGCAGTATTTT
NA,TRBD2,TRBJ2-3,TRBV5-1,CASSSSGGGVGDTQYF,TGCGCCAGCAGCTCAAGTGGCGGGGGGGTCGGAGATACGCAGTATTTT
NA,TRBD1,TRBJ1-2,TRBV9,CASSVGDRAYGYTF,TGTGCCAGCAGCGTAGGGGACAGGGCGTATGGCTACACCTTC
NA,TRBD1,TRBJ2-5,TRBV13,CASSIGTAKETQYF,TGTGCCAGCAGCATCGGGACAGCAAAAGAGACCCAGTACTTC
NA,TRBD1,TRBJ2-1,TRBV7-2,CASSSTGGSSYNEQFF,TGTGCCAGCAGCTCGACAGGGGGGAGCTCCTACAATGAGCAGTTCTTC
NA,TRBD2,TRBJ2-5,TRBV9,CASSVDERGGRETQYF,TGTGCCAGCAGCGTAGATGAGCGGGGGGGCCGGGAGACCCAGTACTTC
NA,TRBD2,TRBJ2-5,TRBV7-2,CASSPSKGLAGAVETQYF,TGTGCCAGCAGCCCGTCTAAGGGACTAGCGGGAGCGGTGGAGACCCAGTACTTC
few,NA,TRBJ2-2,TRBV7-2,CASSLRPGRGGELFF,TGTGCCAGCAGCCTGAGGCCCGGAAGGGGCGGGGAGCTGTTTTTT
once,NA,TRBJ1-5,TRBV7-8,CASSPGAGGGNQPQHF,TGTGCCAGCAGCCCCGGAGCGGGGGGCGGTAATCAGCCCCAGCATTTT
NA,NA,TRBJ2-5,TRBV11-2,CASSLVRETQYF,TGTGCCAGCAGCTTAGTTCGAGAGACCCAGTACTTC
NA,NA,TRBJ2-2,TRBV18,CASSPKQGSGELFF,TGTGCCAGCTCACCAAAACAGGGTTCCGGGGAGCTGTTTTTT
NA,NA,TRBJ1-2,TRBV9,CASSVGTGRGYTF,TGTGCCAGCAGCGTAGGAACAGGAAGGGGCTACACCTTC
NA,NA,TRBJ2-2,TRBV9,CASSVGSLAGGELFF,TGTGCCAGCAGCGTAGGGAGCCTCGCCGGGGGGGAGCTGTTTTTT
NA,NA,TRBJ2-7,TRBV19,CASSQGAREQYF,TGTGCCAGTAGTCAAGGGGCTCGGGAGCAGTACTTC
NA,TRBD1,TRBJ1-2,TRBV28,CASSFSTLGTANYGYTF,TGTGCCAGCAGTTTCTCGACTTTAGGGACAGCCAACTATGGCTACACCTTC
NA,NA,TRBJ2-3,TRBV7-9,CASRFPEGTDTQYF,TGTGCCAGCAGATTCCCAGAGGGCACAGATACGCAGTATTTT
NA,NA,TRBJ1-2,TRBV27,CASSPLNRVTYGYTF,TGTGCCAGCAGTCCCCTAAACAGGGTTACTTATGGCTACACCTTC
NA,TRBD2,TRBJ2-1,TRBV4-2,CASRQHYGSGANEQFF,TGTGCCAGCAGGCAGCACTACGGGAGCGGGGCCAATGAGCAGTTCTTC